The source of this TCR beta chain is a study of cytomegalovirus exposure and HLA in healthy donors. CDR1 is ENHRY, CDR2 SYGVKD, per germline. Trimming cost V 3 bases and J 8 bases; bases outside gene matches: 13. The CDR3 is 17 residues long. It was healthy bone marrow donors who served as donors. PCR involved 60 Vbeta and 13 Jbeta primers. Per the authors' pipeline: Later reanalysis found approximately 80 million unique TCR beta chains, around 9.9 million of them shared. Sequencing was performed with immunoSEQ multiplex PCR; in TCRdb, only in-frame clones are kept and a portion is missing. Clone size and V and J calls were adopted from that table, with D and trimming inferred from the DNA. The sample comprises 120,000 to 150,000 clones, roughly three quarters of which are singletons, and 1.5% to 2% rests with the top ten.

The chain joins TRBV10-3 to TRBJ1-4; 9 nucleotides match TRBD1. Sample: PBMCs. This TCR came from a woman aged 30 to 39 in good health and CMV-seronegative. CDR3 in amino acids: CAISEPAPGQGMEKLFF. CDR3 sequence (DNA): TGTGCCATCAGTGAACCGGCGCCGGGACAGGGAATGGAAAAACTGTTTTTT.